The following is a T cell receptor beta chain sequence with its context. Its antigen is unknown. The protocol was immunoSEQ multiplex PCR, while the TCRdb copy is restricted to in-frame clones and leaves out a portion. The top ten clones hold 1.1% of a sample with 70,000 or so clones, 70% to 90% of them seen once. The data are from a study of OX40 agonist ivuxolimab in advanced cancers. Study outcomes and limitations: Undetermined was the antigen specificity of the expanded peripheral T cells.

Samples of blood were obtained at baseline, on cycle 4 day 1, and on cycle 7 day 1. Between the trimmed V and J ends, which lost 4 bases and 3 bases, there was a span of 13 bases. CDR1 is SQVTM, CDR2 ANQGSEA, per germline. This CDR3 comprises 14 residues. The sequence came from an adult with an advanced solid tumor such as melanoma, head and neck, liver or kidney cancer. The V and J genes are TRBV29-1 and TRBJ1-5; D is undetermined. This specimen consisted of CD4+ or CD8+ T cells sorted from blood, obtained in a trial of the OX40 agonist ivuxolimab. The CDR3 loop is CSVVTGISNQPQHF. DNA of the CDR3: TGCAGCGTTGTCACTGGGATCTCCAATCAGCCCCAGCATTTT.